A single sample gave rise to the 17 T cell receptor beta chains below, sequenced in a study of T cell changes during pregnancy in multiple sclerosis. Method: immunoSEQ multiplex PCR; TCRdb's copy keeps in-frame clones and lacks some. The table records roughly 41,000 clones, approximately 90% of them present only once. This material consisted of CD4+ T cells from peripheral blood mononuclear cells, taken in the first trimester of pregnancy. These receptors came from a female donor with multiple sclerosis, enrolled in a pregnancy study.

The rearrangement uses TRBV29-1 and TRBJ2-3; tentatively, D is TRBD2 (6 bases). V lost 8 bases, J lost 2 bases, and 14 bases lay in between. The CDR3 length is 13 residues. CDR1 is SQVTM and CDR2 is ANQGSEA in the germline V gene. The CDR3 spells CSSRGKATDTQYF. The CDR3 DNA reads as TGCAGCTCACGGGGGAAGGCCACAGATACGCAGTATTTT.

This chain joins TRBV7-8 and TRBJ1-5; 9 nucleotides line up with TRBD1. This CDR3 has 15 residues. Trimming at V came to 2 bases and at J to 7 bases, leaving 6 bases not matched to a gene. Looked up from germline, CDR1 is SGHVS and CDR2 is FQNEAQ. CDR3 protein: CASSLRDRAQQPQHF. CDR3 DNA sequence: TGTGCCAGCAGCTTACGGGACAGGGCTCAACAGCCCCAGCATTTT.

The rearrangement uses TRBV20-1 and TRBJ1-1, with unresolved D. The length of the CDR3 is 11 residues. The germline gives CDR1 DFQATT, CDR2 SNEGSKA (reference sequence). V was shortened by 3 bases and J by 5 bases, with 7 bases between the two germline ends. CDR3 protein: CSASPRTEAFF. Here the CDR3 DNA reads TGCAGTGCTAGTCCGCGGACTGAAGCTTTCTTT.

The gene calls are TRBV6-1 and TRBJ1-5, with no clear D. V shed 5 bases and J shed 4 bases, with 9 bases lying between them. Germline values: CDR1 MNHNS, CDR2 SASEGT. CDR3 length: 13 amino acids. CDR3 loop: CASSIKPNQPQHF. DNA of the CDR3: TGTGCCAGCAGTATAAAGCCTAATCAGCCCCAGCATTTT.

The chain is built from TRBV10-1 and TRBJ1-5; D is ambiguous. Germline V gene sequence: CDR1 WNHNN, CDR2 SYGVQD (reference sequence). The CDR3 sequence is 17 residues long. The V end lost 8 bases, the J end lost 3 bases, and 23 bases lay between the germline ends. The DNA for the CDR3 is TGCGCCAGCCCCCTAAAAGCGACCGATTATTTCAATCAGCCCCAGCATTTT. Its protein is CASPLKATDYFNQPQHF.

V and J are TRBV6-1 and TRBJ2-7; tentative D call: TRBD1 (6 bases). CDR3 size: 15 residues. V shed 1 base and J shed 2 bases, with 12 bases lying between them. CDR1 and CDR2 (germline): MNHNS, SASEGT. The CDR3 sequence: CASSEGPGAPYEQYF. CDR3 coding DNA: TGTGCCAGCAGTGAAGGCCCAGGGGCTCCCTACGAGCAGTACTTC.

The chain recombines TRBV6-5 with TRBJ1-2; 8 bases agree with TRBD1. There are 13 residues in the CDR3. The V and J ends lost 5 bases and 11 bases, in that order; junction bases with no gene match: 10. Germline V CDR1 and CDR2: MNHEY, SVGAGI. The CDR3 bases are TGTGCCAGCAGTCCAAATACAGGGGGGCGATACACCTTC. Translation gives CASSPNTGGRYTF.

The rearrangement joins TRBV5-6 to TRBJ2-1, with 11 bases lining up with TRBD2. V was pared by 7 bases and J by 9 bases, with 6 bases of the junction left unmatched. Germline values: CDR1 SGHDT, CDR2 YYEEEE. The CDR3 is 13 amino acids. As DNA, the CDR3 is TGTGCCAGCGGCCTAGCGGGAGGTAGTGAGCAGTTCTTC. It specifies CASGLAGGSEQFF. Together with reference TRBV5-6 and TRBJ2-1, the CDR3 gives the full variable domain: DAGVTQSPTHLIKTRGQQVTLRCSPKSGHDTVSWYQQALGQGPQFIFQYYEEEERQRGNFPDRFSGHQFPNYSSELNVNALLLGDSALYLCASGLAGGSEQFFGPGTRLTVL.

This chain links TRBV18 with TRBJ1-2; possibly TRBD1 for D (6 bases). Germline V lookup: CDR1 KGHSH, CDR2 LQKENI. Trimming left V 3 bases short and J 3 bases short, with 14 bases between. This CDR3 contains 15 residues. The CDR3 coding sequence is TGTGCCAGCTCACCCATCCCGGACAGCGACTATGGCTACACCTTC. This encodes CASSPIPDSDYGYTF.

The rearrangement joins TRBV7-2 to TRBJ2-5, with 9 bases that match TRBD2. The trim removed 1 base at V and 1 base at J, leaving 1 base unmatched. The CDR3 is 15 residues long. Germline lookup yields CDR1 SGHTA and CDR2 FQGNSA. Here the CDR3 reads CASSLGGRVQETQYF. The CDR3 bases are TGTGCCAGCAGCTTAGGCGGGAGGGTCCAAGAGACCCAGTACTTC.

The chain combines TRBV4-3 with TRBJ2-1, with D possibly being TRBD2 (5 bases). Germline CDR1 is LGHNA and CDR2 is YSLEER. This CDR3 is built from 15 residues. Trimming pared 0 bases from V and 6 bases from J, leaving 12 bases between. The CDR3 sequence is CASSQELLAGNEQFF. CDR3 sequence (DNA): TGCGCCAGCAGCCAAGAGCTCCTAGCCGGCAATGAGCAGTTCTTC.

The chain recombines TRBV5-4 with TRBJ1-2; D is perhaps TRBD1 (5 bases). This CDR3 contains 13 residues. Trimming removed 1 base at V and 8 bases at J, with 12 bases between. From germline, CDR1 is SGHNT and CDR2 YYREEE (reference sequence). The CDR3 DNA is TGTGCCAGCAGCTTGAGGGGCTTCCCCGGCTACACCTTC. Translation gives CASSLRGFPGYTF.

The rearrangement links TRBV10-3 to TRBJ2-1; weak D call: TRBD2 (6 bases). This CDR3 comprises 15 residues. Trimming removed 2 bases from V and 10 bases from J, with 18 bases in between. Germline V gene data show CDR1 as ENHRY and CDR2 as SYGVKD. CDR3: CAISEGPAGHYEQFF. The CDR3 nucleotides are TGTGCCATCAGTGAGGGCCCAGCGGGCCACTACGAGCAGTTCTTC.

J is TRBJ2-7 and V is TRBV21-1; the D segment call TRBD2 is taken from the table without a DNA check. TRBV21-1 is listed as a pseudogene. The CDR3 is 15 amino acids. Here the CDR3 reads CASEWKENPSGEQYF. CDR3 coding DNA: TGTGCCAGCGAATGGAAGGAGAACCCTTCGGGGGAGCAGTACTTC.

V usage is TRBV5-6 and J usage is TRBJ2-1; the match to TRBD2 covers 8 bases. The ends lost 1 base at V and 5 bases at J; junction bases unmatched: 8. This CDR3 contains 16 residues. Looked up from germline, CDR1 is SGHDT and CDR2 is YYEEEE. The CDR3 DNA follows: TGTGCCAGCAGCTTGCCGGGACTAGGTTCCCACAATGAGCAGTTCTTC. It encodes CASSLPGLGSHNEQFF.

The rearrangement links TRBV5-5 to TRBJ2-5; D may be TRBD2 (5 bases). Germline V lookup: CDR1 SGHKS, CDR2 YYEKEE (reference sequence). The CDR3 is 14 amino acids. Trimming left V 4 bases short and J 2 bases short, with 12 bases between. The CDR3 DNA follows: TGTGCCAGCAGCCCCGTCACTAGTCAAGAGACCCAGTACTTC. Its translation: CASSPVTSQETQYF.

The chain combines TRBV7-9 with TRBJ2-7; TRBD1 matches at 8 bases. Per the germline V gene, CDR1 is SEHNR and CDR2 is FQNEAQ (reference sequence). J lost 3 bases, V lost 5 bases, and 6 bases had no gene match. The CDR3 loop spans 14 amino acids. CDR3 sequence: CASSLGQGYYEQYF. The CDR3 nucleotides read TGTGCCAGCAGCCTCGGACAGGGTTACTACGAGCAGTACTTC.